The rows below give T cell receptor beta chains drawn from one sample of a study of T cell repertoires in cytomegalovirus infection. From the reads, TCRdb called clonotypes with MiXCR, one entry per CDR3 protein. The sample lists about 740,000 distinct CDR3 sequences, 35% occurring once. Sequenced: PBMCs. The receptors here all came from a human donor in good health (CMV status not recorded). Some clones in this sample may be carry-over from other donors' samples. The CDR3 runs from the conserved cysteine through the conserved F or W. D genes are given only for firm matches. Not every row has a clone size; where given, it reads once, few, many or a size class.

v_call,j_call,d_call,clone_size,cdr3_nt,cdr3_aa
TRBV28,TRBJ2-4,TRBD2,NA,TGTGCCAGCAGTTTGGTGGGAGGGCTAGACATTCAGTACTTC,CASSLVGGLDIQYF
TRBV10-3,TRBJ2-6,NA,few,TGTGCCATCAGGAAAACTATGGGGGCTGGGGCCAACGTCCTGACTTTC,CAIRKTMGAGANVLTF
TRBV7-9,TRBJ2-5,TRBD1,many,TGTGCCAGCAGGCCGCGGGACAGGGGGCAAGAGACCCAGTACTTC,CASRPRDRGQETQYF
TRBV4-3,TRBJ1-5,NA,NA,TGCGCCAGCAGCCAAGTCATCGGGGATGTGGATCAGCCCCAGCATTTT,CASSQVIGDVDQPQHF
TRBV19,TRBJ2-7,TRBD2,NA,TGTGCCAGTAGCCCCCGCACTAGCGGGTTCCACGAGCAGTACTTC,CASSPRTSGFHEQYF
TRBV28,TRBJ2-6,NA,few,TGTGCCAGCAGCTCCTTGAGAGGGCCAGGGAGCTCTGGGGCCAACGTCCTGACTTTC,CASSSLRGPGSSGANVLTF
TRBV2,TRBJ2-7,TRBD2,few,TGTGCCAGCAGTTTTTTGTTGGCTAGCGGGAGTGACGAGCAGTACTTC,CASSFLLASGSDEQYF
TRBV7-9,TRBJ1-1,NA,many,TGTGCCAGCAGCCCCGAGGCAGTCAACACTGAAGCTTTCTTT,CASSPEAVNTEAFF
TRBV12-3/TRBV12-4,TRBJ2-5,TRBD1,NA,TGTGCCAGCAGTAAGACAGGGGTGGGACAGACCCAGTACTTC,CASSKTGVGQTQYF
TRBV7-6,TRBJ2-2,TRBD1,NA,TGTGCCAGCAGCCTCCGGACAGGCCCGAACACCGGGGAGCTGTTTTTT,CASSLRTGPNTGELFF
TRBV28,TRBJ2-7,TRBD1,few,TGTGCCAGCACTCCGGGGACAGGGACTCTCTACTACGAGCAGTACTTC,CASTPGTGTLYYEQYF
TRBV7-2,TRBJ1-1,NA,many,TGTGCCAGCAGCTTAGAGTCGGGGGCGCACACTGAAGCTTTCTTT,CASSLESGAHTEAFF
TRBV28,TRBJ2-1,TRBD2,NA,TGTGCCAGCAGTTCCCTAGCGGGGCTCCTTAACCTAAGGGGTGAGCAGTTCTTC,CASSSLAGLLNLRGEQFF
TRBV5-4,TRBJ2-3,NA,NA,TGTGCCAGCAGCTTGTCTTGGACAGATACGCAGTATTTT,CASSLSWTDTQYF
TRBV7-2,TRBJ1-5,NA,many,TGTGCCAGCAGCTTAGCCGGGACGGCGAATCAGCCCCAGCATTTT,CASSLAGTANQPQHF
TRBV5-6,TRBJ1-2,NA,once,TGTGCCAGCAGCTTGGACGGCGGCTATTGCTACACCTTC,CASSLDGGYCYTF
TRBV5-5,TRBJ1-4,NA,many,TGTGCCAGCAGACCCGCGGGACGGCATGAAAAACTGTTTTTT,CASRPAGRHEKLFF
TRBV6-6,TRBJ2-1,NA,few,TGTGCCAGCAGTTACCCAAACAATGAGCAGTTCTTC,CASSYPNNEQFF
TRBV7-6,TRBJ1-1,NA,many,TGTGCCAGCAGCTTAGCGCAAGTTACCGGAGTTAGCACTGAAGCTTTCTTT,CASSLAQVTGVSTEAFF
TRBV10-3,TRBJ1-3,NA,NA,TGTGCCATCAGCCGGAATCAGGAGCTCTCTGGAAACACCATATATTTT,CAISRNQELSGNTIYF
TRBV6-5,TRBJ1-2,NA,few,TGTGCCAGCAGCCCGATTGACAGGATCTATGGCTACACCTTC,CASSPIDRIYGYTF
TRBV20-1,TRBJ1-5,TRBD1,NA,TGCAGTGCTAGAGAGCCCACAGGGGATAGCAATCAGCCCCAGCATTTT,CSAREPTGDSNQPQHF
TRBV15,TRBJ2-7,NA,few,TGTGCCACCAGCAGAGATGGGGGGACACCGTACGAGCAGTACTTC,CATSRDGGTPYEQYF
TRBV19,TRBJ1-1,NA,NA,TGTGCCAGTAGTAGGGGGGCGAGCTCTGAAGCTTTCTTT,CASSRGASSEAFF
TRBV6-5,TRBJ2-7,NA,NA,TGTGCCAGCAGTGACTTATCCTACGAGCAGTACTTC,CASSDLSYEQYF
TRBV28,TRBJ1-2,TRBD1,NA,TGTGCCAGCAGTCGAGTGGGACAGCTAGAGGTCGGCTATGGCTACACCTTC,CASSRVGQLEVGYGYTF
TRBV24-1,TRBJ2-5,TRBD2,NA,TGTGCCACCAGTGGCCCGGGACTATACCAAGAGACCCAGTACTTC,CATSGPGLYQETQYF
TRBV4-1,TRBJ1-5,NA,NA,TGCGCCAGCAGCCAAGAATCACAGGGTAGCAATCAGCCCCAGCATTTT,CASSQESQGSNQPQHF
TRBV11-2,TRBJ2-7,NA,NA,TGTGCCAGCAGCCCGACTGGCCTCGAGCAGTACTTC,CASSPTGLEQYF
TRBV19,TRBJ2-5,NA,NA,TGTGCCAGTAGTCCGGGACAACAGACCCAGTACTTC,CASSPGQQTQYF
TRBV6-2/TRBV6-3,TRBJ2-1,TRBD2,few,TGTGCCAGCCGTAGCGGGAATCTCAATGAGCAGTTCTTC,CASRSGNLNEQFF
TRBV6-2/TRBV6-3,TRBJ2-3,NA,NA,TGTGCCAGCAGCGACTCCTGGGCGCAGTATTTT,CASSDSWAQYF
TRBV7-9,TRBJ1-3,NA,once,TGTGCCAGCAGCTGGGCAGGGGCCGGAAACACCATATATTTT,CASSWAGAGNTIYF
TRBV14,TRBJ2-7,NA,few,TGTGCCAGCAGCCAAGAGCTTCGGCAAACCTACGAGCAGTACTTC,CASSQELRQTYEQYF
TRBV5-1,TRBJ2-7,NA,NA,TGCGCCAGCAGCTTGCACGGGGGTCCGGGCCTATACTACGAGCAGTACTTC,CASSLHGGPGLYYEQYF
TRBV6-1,TRBJ1-1,NA,NA,TGTGCCACCCCATTGACGGATAACACTGAAGCTTTCTTT,CATPLTDNTEAFF
TRBV19,TRBJ2-2,NA,NA,TGTGCCAGTGTGGGCGACACCGGGGAGCTGTTTTTT,CASVGDTGELFF
TRBV6-1,TRBJ2-3,TRBD1,NA,TGTGCCAGCAGTGATAGGACAGGCCTATCCGTCGATACGCAGTATTTT,CASSDRTGLSVDTQYF
TRBV24-1,TRBJ2-1,NA,few,TGTGCCACCAGTGATTTCAGGGCTGAGCAGTTCTTC,CATSDFRAEQFF
TRBV9,TRBJ1-1,NA,few,TGTGCCAGCAGCGTAGCGGATCGGCCTATAAACACTGAAGCTTTCTTT,CASSVADRPINTEAFF
TRBV6-5,TRBJ1-4,TRBD1,NA,TGTGCCAGCAGTCAACCGGGGGACAGGGGGGAAAAACTGTTTTTT,CASSQPGDRGEKLFF
TRBV23-1,TRBJ1-6,NA,NA,TGCGCCAGCAAGGCGACGGAGTTTAGGACACCCCTCCACTTT,CASKATEFRTPLHF
TRBV12-3/TRBV12-4,TRBJ2-2,TRBD2,few,TGTGCCAGCAGCGCCCGGCTAGCGGGAAGTACCGGGGAGCTGTTTTTT,CASSARLAGSTGELFF
TRBV12-3/TRBV12-4,TRBJ2-5,NA,NA,TGTGCCAGCAGCCTAGTGGGAAATAGCCTCACGGGCGAGACCCAGTACTTC,CASSLVGNSLTGETQYF
TRBV12-3/TRBV12-4,TRBJ1-4,TRBD1,NA,TGTGCCAGCAGGGGACAGGCGTCAACTAATGAAAAACTGTTTTTT,CASRGQASTNEKLFF
TRBV7-2,TRBJ2-7,TRBD2,few,TGTGCCAGCAGCTCCGGGGGGGCCCCCCCCTACGAGCAGTACTTC,CASSSGGAPPYEQYF
TRBV7-2,TRBJ2-2,TRBD1,many,TGTGCCAGCAGCTTCCGGGACAGGGAGTCCGGGGAGCTGTTTTTT,CASSFRDRESGELFF